This T cell receptor beta chain was sequenced in a study of blood T cell repertoires in COVID-19. Study details: In each case, the material was cDNA or gDNA derived from T cells, B-cell-depleted T cells, or PBMCs.

In the original workflow: The assay estimated nucleated cells by amplifying reference gene primers. Sequencing was performed with immunoSEQ multiplex PCR; in TCRdb, only in-frame clones are kept and a portion is missing. V and J calls and clone size follow that table, whereas D and trimming were derived from the DNA. The data show about 49,000 clones, roughly 79% seen once. This clone was seen a few times. Specimen: peripheral blood. This TCR was sampled from a woman older than 75 with COVID-19, enrolled during active disease.

CDR3 protein: CASNRQGGGNQPQHF. The CDR3 nucleotides are TGTGCCAGCAACCGACAGGGGGGTGGAAATCAGCCCCAGCATTTT. The chain has TRBV2 and TRBJ1-5; the match to TRBD1 covers 9 bases. Germline CDR1 and CDR2: SNHLY and FYNNEI. This CDR3 spans 15 amino acids. V was pared by 7 bases and J by 4 bases, with 8 bases of the junction left unmatched. The variable domain in full, completed from reference TRBV2 and TRBJ1-5, reads EPEVTQTPSHQVTQMGQEVILRCVPISNHLYFYWYRQILGQKVEFLVSFYNNEISEKSEIFDDQFSVERPDGSNFTLKIRSTKLEDSAMYFCASNRQGGGNQPQHFGDGTRLSIL.